This T cell receptor (beta chain) was captured by sequencing in a study of blood T cell repertoires in COVID-19. About the study: From the United States, Italy and Spain came samples of acute and convalescent COVID-19. The analysed material was cDNA or gDNA that came from T cells, B-cell-depleted T cells, or PBMCs.

Recruited during active infection, patients (from Seattle) were subsequently followed longitudinally. Per the original data handling: Estimation of nucleated cell counts was performed using reference gene primer amplification. Generated by immunoSEQ multiplex PCR, the TCRdb table keeps only in-frame clones and is missing some. That table supplies the V and J calls and clone size; D and trimming were determined from the DNA. The sample carries roughly 180,000 clones, 94% recorded once. Trimming removed 5 bases from V and 6 bases from J, with 9 bases in between. CDR1 is LNHDA, CDR2 SQIVND, per germline (reference sequence). The CDR3 covers 12 residues.

The chain uses TRBV19 and TRBJ2-3, with D perhaps matching TRBD1 (5 bases). The sample consisted of peripheral blood. This clonotype was obtained from a man aged 25-40 years with COVID-19, enrolled during active disease. CDR3 amino acids: CASSAGWDTQYF. The CDR3 DNA follows: TGTGCCAGTAGTGCAGGGTGGGATACGCAGTATTTT.